This T cell receptor (beta chain) was recovered during a study of beta chain features in type 1 diabetes. CDR1 is SGHRS, CDR2 YFSETQ, per germline. V was pared by 0 bases and J by 3 bases, with 13 bases of the junction left unmatched. CDR3 size: 20 residues. Findings and limits, study-wide: Unsettled here was the matter of whether HLA type influences TCRB rearrangement.

Expressed TCRB transcripts were sequenced because the isolated RNA had all been reverse transcribed beforehand. The method was immunoSEQ multiplex PCR; TCRdb's version includes in-frame clones alone and lacks a portion of them. Seen here are 38,000 or so clones, around 64% observed once, and the top ten hold over 2%. On this clone itself: Its antigen is as yet unknown.

Averaging around 120 mL, one heparinised blood draw was given by each donor. Sorting of CD4+ naive, central memory, regulatory and stem cell-like memory cells was performed via CD45RO/CCR7/CD25/CD127/CD95/CD27. Purity (above 98%) was reached by all sorted populations. The rearrangement uses TRBV5-1 and TRBJ2-1, with TRBD2 matching 12 bases. The sample was Tregs from blood. This receptor was obtained from a woman in her twenties or thirties in good health. CDR3 region: CASSLDPRTSGTRNYNEQFF. As DNA, the CDR3 is TGCGCCAGCAGCTTGGACCCCCGGACTAGCGGGACCAGGAACTACAATGAGCAGTTCTTC.